This T cell receptor (beta chain) was profiled in a study of cytomegalovirus exposure and HLA in healthy donors. Study-wide results and limits: Some public TCRs appeared in many individuals, while most sequences were rare. The study labeled 150 to 200 TCR beta chains cytomegalovirus-associated. There were a few CMV-associated chains whose specificity for CMV antigens was confirmed in vitro.

The germline V gene encodes CDR1 MNHNS and CDR2 SASEGT. CDR3 length: 16 residues. V shed 2 bases, J shed 10 bases, and the junction held 11 bases outside the gene matches. TCRdb's table, derived via immunoSEQ multiplex PCR, lists solely in-frame clones and lacks some. The sample lists about 82,000 clones, more than 85% occurring once. On this clone: Its antigen is still unknown.

The sequencing sample was made of PBMCs. The receptor's source is a man aged 18 to 29 in good health and CMV-seronegative. V and J are TRBV6-1 and TRBJ2-1, with 10 bases matching TRBD2. This CDR3 reads CASSEWDSGGSFEQFF. CDR3 coding DNA: TGTGCCAGCAGTGAATGGGATAGCGGGGGGTCCTTCGAGCAGTTCTTC.